The present entry profiles one T cell receptor (beta chain) with its context. Its antigen specificity is not known. No qualities accompany the bases; no much larger clone lies one base away. Only healthy Caucasian donors were included. Three pairs of female monozygotic twins, all aged roughly 18 to 29 years, made up the twin cohort. Peripheral blood mononuclear cells were the source from which RNA for the TCR libraries was isolated. This entry comes from a study of identical twins (dated by TCRdb to the mid-2010s). For the wider study: To test whether fetal clonotypes persist, the study used deep sequencing on TCR alpha and beta repertoires from monozygotic twins, unrelated adults of various ages, and cord blood. To rule out contamination, replicate twin experiments were performed at different times with different library preparation protocols.

CDR1 and CDR2 (SGHKS, YYEKEE) derive from the germline V gene (reference sequence). V and J lose 1 base and 4 bases, and a span of 9 bases separates them. From cysteine to phenylalanine, the CDR3 is 14 amino acids long. Left in the record is the CDR3 DNA by itself, 42 bases read in frame from the first base. The method behind the library was 5' RACE. The sample was run on an Illumina HiSeq 2000. A universal primer binding site was added through template switching, and the final cDNA carried a unique molecular identifier so that TCR cDNA molecules could be counted accurately. First-strand cDNA for TCR alpha and beta chains was synthesized from specific primers in the conserved constant-segment region. To control for contamination, every cDNA library carried two barcodes: a SMART-Mk sample barcode plus Illumina barcodes. Two successive PCR steps introduced TruSeq adapter sequences along with Illumina sample barcodes. The Illumina HiSeq platform was used with custom primers to sequence TCR alpha and beta cDNA libraries. Turning to the authors' computational methods: Raw reads were processed with MiGEC to extract unique molecular identifiers, and MiXCR was used to determine CDR3 positions. For each individual, recombination models were inferred using an EM algorithm with the repgenHMM and IGoR tools. Shared clonotype analysis was performed with the tcR package in R, normalizing sharing by the product of cloneset sizes. Out-of-frame nonproductive sequences were analyzed to study raw recombination free of thymic and clonal selection effects. TCRdb's own reprocessing of the public reads used fastp at Q25 and MiXCR and kept productive beta chains. CDR3 protein sequences are deduplicated, and each keeps its most common genes and DNA. The V and J calls here are based on TCRdb, not the publication. In this sample the table shows fewer than 900,000 distinct CDR3 sequences, 15% to 20% of which occur a single time. The ten largest account for roughly 14% of the sample.

Results and caveats for the whole study, not just this receptor: Invariant T cells such as MAIT and iNKT could partly confound zero-insertion analyses, though diverse VJ usage argued against this for most clonotypes. Abundant cord blood beta clonotypes carried fewer insertions; young adult naive repertoires showed a weaker similar trend, while memory repertoires showed none. In beta out-of-frame sequences, excess twin sharing was weaker, because having fewer shared sequences lowered the signal-to-noise ratio. Because the same donors could not be followed over many years, the conclusions depended on cross-sectional statistical analysis. Compared with coincidental sharing between unrelated individuals, out-of-frame TCR alpha sequences shared between twins had an excess of sequences with low generation probability. Out-of-frame TCR alpha sharing in monozygotic twins was systematically underestimated by recombination models, whereas sharing between unrelated individuals was in agreement with the recombination models.

This sample was also put to use in a study of T cells expressing NK-cell markers. The second study also describes: Three sorted T-cell subsets (CD3+CD56+NKG2C+, CD3+CD56+NKG2C- and CD3+CD56-NKG2C+) from under 10 donors had their TCR beta-chain repertoires profiled. Among the eight sequenced donors, seven were HCMV-seropositive and one was HCMV-seronegative. To restrict sorting to alphabetaTCR-expressing T cells, an anti-gammadeltaTCR antibody was added in several experiments. In a handful of donors, the dominant CD3+CD56+NKG2C+ clonotypes were among the top 10 CD8+ clonotypes and accounted for about 1.0-7.5% of CD8+ T cells. Those dominant clonotypes were again the most abundant among CD3+CD56-NKG2C+ cells in a few donors, at about 25-65%. It remained unclear whether the expanded NKG2C-expressing T cell clones were specific for HCMV antigens. The eight sequenced donors were randomly selected healthy volunteers, three men and five women. A commercial ELISA kit detecting HCMV-specific IgG in serum was used to determine HCMV serostatus. For more than five donors, bulk peripheral blood T-cell repertoires were also sequenced from unsorted PBMC. MIGEC was used to demultiplex reads and group the reads by UMI, and MiTCR was used to assemble and quantify clonotypes. To remove erroneous sequences, TCR cDNA sequences were retained only when supported by two or more reads. The tcR package was used for downstream repertoire analysis, and clonotypes were matched across fractions by CDR3 nucleotide sequence plus V segment. VDJmatch was used to annotate antigen specificity against VDJdb, with one amino acid substitution allowed in CDR3.

Material: PBMCs. This TCR came from a woman aged 18-29 years in good health. The chain is assembled from TRBV5-5 and TRBJ2-1, with the D gene not confidently named. The base sequence is TGTGCCAGCAGCTTGTACGGTCCATACAATGAGCAGTTCTTC. The translation is CASSLYGPYNEQFF. Where the CDR3 stops, the reference TRBV5-5 and TRBJ2-1 genes take over; the full variable domain is DAGVTQSPTHLIKTRGQQVTLRCSPISGHKSVSWYQQVLGQGPQFIFQYYEKEERGRGNFPDRFSARQFPNYSSELNVNALLLGDSALYLCASSLYGPYNEQFFGPGTRLTVL.